The source of this T cell receptor beta chain is a study of blood T cell repertoires in COVID-19. In the study overall: The samples span acute and convalescent COVID-19 from the United States, Italy and Spain.

Individuals drawn from some 25 US areas were roughly 18 to 95 years old. This table comes from immunoSEQ multiplex PCR, and its TCRdb copy is limited to in-frame clones, with some not included. The sample holds some 190,000 clones, approximately 86% seen once. With 4 bases clipped from V and 0 bases from J, the junction kept 6 bases outside the gene matches. CDR3 length equals 16 residues. The germline CDR1 and CDR2 sequences are LGHNT and FRNRAP. The clonotype originates from a woman aged 40 to 50 in a cohort exposed to, infected with or recovered from COVID-19 (not recorded which). J is TRBJ1-3 and V is TRBV12-5; 7 positions match TRBD1. Material: PBMCs or T cells enriched from blood (not recorded which). The CDR3 DNA reads TGTGCTAGTGGTTCTACGACAGGGCTCTCTGGAAACACCATATATTTT. Its protein product is CASGSTTGLSGNTIYF.